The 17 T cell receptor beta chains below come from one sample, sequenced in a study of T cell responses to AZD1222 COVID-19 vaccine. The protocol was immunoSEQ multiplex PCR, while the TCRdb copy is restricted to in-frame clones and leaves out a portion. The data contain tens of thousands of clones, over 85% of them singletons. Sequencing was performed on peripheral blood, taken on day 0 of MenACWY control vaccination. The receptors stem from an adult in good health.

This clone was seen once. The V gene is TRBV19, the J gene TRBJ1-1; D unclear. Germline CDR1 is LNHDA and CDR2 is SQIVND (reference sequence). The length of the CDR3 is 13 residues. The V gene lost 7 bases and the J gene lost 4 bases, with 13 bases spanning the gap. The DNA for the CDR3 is TGTGCCAGTATGGAGGGCGTTTTCACTGAAGCTTTCTTT. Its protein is CASMEGVFTEAFF.

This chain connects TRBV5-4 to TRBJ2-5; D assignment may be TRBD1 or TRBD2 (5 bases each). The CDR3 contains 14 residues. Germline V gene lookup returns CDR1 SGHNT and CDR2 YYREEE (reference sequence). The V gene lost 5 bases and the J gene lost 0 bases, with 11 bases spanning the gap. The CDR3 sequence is CASRPGTYQETQYF. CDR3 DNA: TGTGCCAGCAGACCCGGGACCTACCAAGAGACCCAGTACTTC. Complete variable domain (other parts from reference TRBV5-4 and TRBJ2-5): ETGVTQSPTHLIKTRGQQVTLRCSSQSGHNTVSWYQQALGQGPQFIFQYYREEENGRGNFPPRFSGLQFPNYSSELNVNALELDDSALYLCASRPGTYQETQYFGPGTRLLVL.

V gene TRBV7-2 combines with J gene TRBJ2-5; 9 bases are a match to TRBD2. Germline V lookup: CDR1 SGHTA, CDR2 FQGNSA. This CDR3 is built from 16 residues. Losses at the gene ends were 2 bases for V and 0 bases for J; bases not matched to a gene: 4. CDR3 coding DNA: TGTGCCAGCAGCTTATGGGCTAGCGGGGACCAAGAGACCCAGTACTTC. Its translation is CASSLWASGDQETQYF.

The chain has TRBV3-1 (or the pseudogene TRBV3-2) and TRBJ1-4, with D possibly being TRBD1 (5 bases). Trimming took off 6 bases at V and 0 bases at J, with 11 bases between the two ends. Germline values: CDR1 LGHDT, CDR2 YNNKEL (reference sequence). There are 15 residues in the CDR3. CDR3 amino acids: CASSSQGTTNEKLFF. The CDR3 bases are TGTGCCAGCAGTTCTCAGGGTACAACTAATGAAAAACTGTTTTTT.

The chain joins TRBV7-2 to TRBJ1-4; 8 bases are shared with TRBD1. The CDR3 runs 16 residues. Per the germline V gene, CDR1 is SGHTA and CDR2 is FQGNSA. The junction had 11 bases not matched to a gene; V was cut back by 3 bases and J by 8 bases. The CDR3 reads CASSFSGQGLYEKLFF. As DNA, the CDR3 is TGTGCCAGCAGCTTCTCCGGACAGGGCCTATACGAAAAACTGTTTTTT.

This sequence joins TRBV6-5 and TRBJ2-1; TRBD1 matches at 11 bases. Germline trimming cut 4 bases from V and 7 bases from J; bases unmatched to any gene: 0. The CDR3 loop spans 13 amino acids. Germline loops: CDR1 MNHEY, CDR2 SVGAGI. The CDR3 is CASSWDRGNEQFF. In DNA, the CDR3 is TGTGCCAGCAGTTGGGACAGGGGGAATGAGCAGTTCTTC.

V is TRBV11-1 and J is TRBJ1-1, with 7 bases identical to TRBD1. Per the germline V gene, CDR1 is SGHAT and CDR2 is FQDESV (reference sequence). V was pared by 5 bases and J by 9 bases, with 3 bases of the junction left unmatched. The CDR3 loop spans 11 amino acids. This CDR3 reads CASSRDRKAFF. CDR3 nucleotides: TGTGCCAGCAGCCGGGACAGAAAAGCTTTCTTT.

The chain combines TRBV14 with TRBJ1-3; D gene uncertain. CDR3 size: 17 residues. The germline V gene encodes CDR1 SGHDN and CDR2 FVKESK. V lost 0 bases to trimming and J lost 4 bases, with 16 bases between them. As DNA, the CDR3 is TGTGCCAGCAGCCAAGATCCGGGTAGTAACCCCGGAAACACCATATATTTT. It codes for CASSQDPGSNPGNTIYF.

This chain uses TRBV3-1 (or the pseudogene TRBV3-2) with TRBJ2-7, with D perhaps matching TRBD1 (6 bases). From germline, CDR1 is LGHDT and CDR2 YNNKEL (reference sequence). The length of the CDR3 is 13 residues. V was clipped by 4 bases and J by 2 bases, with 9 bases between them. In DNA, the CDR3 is TGTGCCAGCAGCCTTCAGGGGCCCTACGAGCAGTACTTC. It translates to CASSLQGPYEQYF.

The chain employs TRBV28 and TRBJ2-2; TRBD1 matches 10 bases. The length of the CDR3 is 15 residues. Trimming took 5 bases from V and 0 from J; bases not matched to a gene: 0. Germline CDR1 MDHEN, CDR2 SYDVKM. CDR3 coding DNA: TGTGCCAGCAGTGGACAGGGGGCGAACACCGGGGAGCTGTTTTTT. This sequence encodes CASSGQGANTGELFF.

The CDR3 loop is CASSLTRQGYGYTF. CDR3 bases: TGTGCCAGCAGCTTAACCCGACAGGGATATGGCTACACCTTC. V usage is TRBV7-2 and J usage is TRBJ1-2, with TRBD1 matching over 7 bases. Germline assignment: CDR1 SGHTA and CDR2 FQGNSA. This CDR3 region has 14 residues. V gave up 2 bases and J gave up 5 bases; unmatched junction bases: 5.

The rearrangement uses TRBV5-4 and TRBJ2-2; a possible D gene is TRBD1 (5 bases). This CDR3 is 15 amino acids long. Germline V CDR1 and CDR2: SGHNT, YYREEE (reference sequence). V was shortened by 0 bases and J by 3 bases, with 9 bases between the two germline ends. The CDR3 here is CASSLVGRDTGELFF. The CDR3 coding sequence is TGTGCCAGCAGCTTGGTTGGCAGGGACACCGGGGAGCTGTTTTTT.

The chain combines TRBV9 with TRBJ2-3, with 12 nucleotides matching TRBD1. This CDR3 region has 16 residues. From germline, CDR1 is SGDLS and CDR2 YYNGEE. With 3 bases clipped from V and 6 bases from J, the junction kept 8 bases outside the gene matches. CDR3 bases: TGTGCCAGCAGCGGTAACCGGGACAGGGGGCCCGATACGCAGTATTTT. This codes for CASSGNRDRGPDTQYF.

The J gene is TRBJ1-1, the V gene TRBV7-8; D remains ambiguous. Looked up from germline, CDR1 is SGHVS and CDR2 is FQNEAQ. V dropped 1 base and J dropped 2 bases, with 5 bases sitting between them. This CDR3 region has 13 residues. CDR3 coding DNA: TGTGCCAGCAGCTTAGGGCATAACACTGAAGCTTTCTTT. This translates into CASSLGHNTEAFF.

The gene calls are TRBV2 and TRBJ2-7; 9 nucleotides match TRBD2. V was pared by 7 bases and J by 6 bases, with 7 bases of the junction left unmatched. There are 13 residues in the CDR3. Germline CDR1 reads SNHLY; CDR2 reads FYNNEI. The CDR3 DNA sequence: TGTGCCAGCACTTTGGGACTAGCCTTCGAGCAGTACTTC. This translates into CASTLGLAFEQYF.

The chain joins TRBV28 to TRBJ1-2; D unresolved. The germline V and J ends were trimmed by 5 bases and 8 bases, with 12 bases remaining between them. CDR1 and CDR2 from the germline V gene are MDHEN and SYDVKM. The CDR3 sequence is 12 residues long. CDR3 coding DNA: TGTGCCAGCAGTGTCATTAGGAAGGGCTACACCTTC. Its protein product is CASSVIRKGYTF.

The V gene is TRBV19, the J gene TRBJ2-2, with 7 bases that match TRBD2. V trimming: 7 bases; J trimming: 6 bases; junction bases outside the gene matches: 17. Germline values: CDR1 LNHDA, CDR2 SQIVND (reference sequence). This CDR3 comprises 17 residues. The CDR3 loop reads CASTPRVRGGAPGELFF. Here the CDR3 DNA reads TGTGCCAGTACCCCCCGGGTCCGCGGGGGAGCCCCCGGGGAGCTGTTTTTT.